The entry below describes one T cell receptor (beta chain). Clones were sequenced by immunoSEQ multiplex PCR, and TCRdb holds only the in-frame ones, with some missing. This sample has about 200,000 clones, with 88% found just once. With V trimmed by 2 bases and J by 7 bases, 7 bases remained unmatched. The CDR3 has 15 amino acids. The V gene's germline CDR1 is SGHDT and CDR2 YYEEEE. The data were obtained in a study of blood T cell repertoires in COVID-19. The material sequenced was peripheral blood. The source is a man aged 35-49 years with active or convalescent COVID-19. V and J are TRBV5-6 and TRBJ2-5, with 11 bases identical to TRBD2. The CDR3 loop is CASSFELAGEGTQYF. The CDR3 DNA follows: TGTGCCAGCAGCTTCGAACTAGCGGGGGAGGGGACCCAGTACTTC.